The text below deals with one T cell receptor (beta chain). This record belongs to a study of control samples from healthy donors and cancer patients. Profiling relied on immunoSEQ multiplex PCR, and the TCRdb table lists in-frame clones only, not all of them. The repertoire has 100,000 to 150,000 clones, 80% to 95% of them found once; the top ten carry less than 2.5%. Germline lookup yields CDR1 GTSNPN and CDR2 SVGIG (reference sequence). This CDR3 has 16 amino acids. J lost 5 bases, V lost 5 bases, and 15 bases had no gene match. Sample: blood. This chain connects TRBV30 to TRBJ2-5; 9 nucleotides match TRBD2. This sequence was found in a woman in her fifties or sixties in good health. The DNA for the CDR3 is TGTGCCTGGGGCCCTTTTGGTAGCGGGGGAATGGAGACCCAGTACTTC. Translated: CAWGPFGSGGMETQYF.